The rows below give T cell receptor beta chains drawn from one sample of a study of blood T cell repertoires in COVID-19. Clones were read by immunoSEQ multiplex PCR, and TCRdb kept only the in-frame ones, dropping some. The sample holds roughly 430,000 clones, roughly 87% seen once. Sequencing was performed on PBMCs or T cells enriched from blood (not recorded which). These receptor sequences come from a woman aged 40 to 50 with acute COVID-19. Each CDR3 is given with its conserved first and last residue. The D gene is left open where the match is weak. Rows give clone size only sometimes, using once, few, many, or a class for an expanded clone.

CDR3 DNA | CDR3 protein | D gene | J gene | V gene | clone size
TGTGCCAGCAGCCCCCGGGAGGGGAACACCATATATTTT | CASSPREGNTIYF | NA | TRBJ1-3 | TRBV7-9 | NA
TGCGCCAGCAGCTTGACGGACAGGGACCATGGCTACACCTTC | CASSLTDRDHGYTF | TRBD1 | TRBJ1-2 | TRBV5-1 | NA
TGTGCCAGCAGCCCCGCGACTAGCGCCGGGGAGCTGTTTTTT | CASSPATSAGELFF | TRBD2 | TRBJ2-2 | TRBV9 | NA
TGCAGTGGAGGTACTGGCTACACCTTC | CSGGTGYTF | NA | TRBJ1-2 | TRBV29-1 | NA
TGTGCCAGTAGTGTTCTCCCGGGACAGGGTAATTCACCCCTCCACTTT | CASSVLPGQGNSPLHF | TRBD1 | TRBJ1-6 | TRBV19 | NA
TGCAGCGTTGACAGGGGTAACACTGAAGCTTTCTTT | CSVDRGNTEAFF | NA | TRBJ1-1 | TRBV29-1 | NA
TGCGCCAGCAGCCGGACAGGGGTGCCCTACGAGCAGTACTTC | CASSRTGVPYEQYF | TRBD1 | TRBJ2-7 | TRBV5-1 | NA
TGTGCCAGTAGTATAACGGGGGACACTGAAGCTTTCTTT | CASSITGDTEAFF | NA | TRBJ1-1 | TRBV19 | NA
TGTGCCAGCAGCGCAAGGGTAGTGAAACTAGCTAACTATGGCTACACCTTC | CASSARVVKLANYGYTF | NA | TRBJ1-2 | TRBV4-2 | NA
TGTGCCAGCAGACAGCTGAACACTGAAGCTTTCTTT | CASRQLNTEAFF | NA | TRBJ1-1 | TRBV6-5 | NA
TGTGCCATCAGTCCGGGACTAGCGGGGGGGAGCACAGATACGCAGTATTTT | CAISPGLAGGSTDTQYF | TRBD2 | TRBJ2-3 | TRBV10-3 | once
TGTGCCAGCAGCTTTCCCTTCTCTTCGAGGAACACCATATATTTT | CASSFPFSSRNTIYF | NA | TRBJ1-3 | TRBV5-6 | NA
TGCAGCGTTTACCAGGGCGAGACTGAAGCTTTCTTT | CSVYQGETEAFF | NA | TRBJ1-1 | TRBV29-1 | NA
TGTGCCAGCAGCCCGGACTTAACAGATACGCAGTATTTT | CASSPDLTDTQYF | NA | TRBJ2-3 | TRBV7-9 | NA
TGTGCCAGCAGGGTCGGGAGCTCCTACAATGAGCAGTTCTTC | CASRVGSSYNEQFF | NA | TRBJ2-1 | TRBV2 | NA
TGTGCCATCAGTGACCGGGTCGCGGGGATAACAGATACGCAGTATTTT | CAISDRVAGITDTQYF | NA | TRBJ2-3 | TRBV10-3 | NA
TGTGCCAGCAGTTTACGAGGAAATTCACCCCTCCACTTT | CASSLRGNSPLHF | NA | TRBJ1-6 | TRBV27 | NA
TGTGCCAGCAGCTTACGCCGGGGATTGACTGGGGCCAACGTCCTGACTTTC | CASSLRRGLTGANVLTF | NA | TRBJ2-6 | TRBV13 | NA
TGTGCCAGTAGTATCTTCTCGTTCGGGACAGGGGCCACAGATACGCAGTATTTT | CASSIFSFGTGATDTQYF | TRBD1 | TRBJ2-3 | TRBV19 | NA
TGTGCCAGCAGTCAGGGACAGTACAATCAGCCCCAGCATTTT | CASSQGQYNQPQHF | TRBD1 | TRBJ1-5 | TRBV6-5 | NA
TGTGCCAGCAGCTTACCCGCAGGGTGGAATGAGCAGTTCTTC | CASSLPAGWNEQFF | NA | TRBJ2-1 | TRBV7-2 | NA
TGTGCCAGGCGGGGCAGGGAACGGACTTATGGCTACACCTTC | CARRGRERTYGYTF | NA | TRBJ1-2 | TRBV2 | NA
TGTGCCAGCAGTCTTAGGTCCCGACGGAGCTCTGGGGCCAACGTCCTGACTTTC | CASSLRSRRSSGANVLTF | NA | TRBJ2-6 | TRBV7-2 | NA
TGCGCCAGCAGCCCCCTTCGGACAGGGGGTGACTATGGCTACACCTTC | CASSPLRTGGDYGYTF | TRBD1 | TRBJ1-2 | TRBV5-1 | NA
TGTGCCAGCAGTGATTGGACTAGCGGATCAGATACGCAGTATTTT | CASSDWTSGSDTQYF | TRBD2 | TRBJ2-3 | TRBV6-1 | NA
TGCGCCAGCAGACAAGGACAGGGGGCTTGGGACACCATATATTTT | CASRQGQGAWDTIYF | TRBD1 | TRBJ1-3 | TRBV5-1 | NA
TGTGCCAGCAGCTTCAATAGGGTCCAGGGTGCGAAGGAGCAGTACTTC | CASSFNRVQGAKEQYF | NA | TRBJ2-7 | TRBV2 | once
TGTGCCTGGACCCCGGACAGGGGGCGGTACGAGCAGTACTTC | CAWTPDRGRYEQYF | TRBD1 | TRBJ2-7 | TRBV30 | NA
TGTGCCAGCAGCCCCTCCCCCCCCAGGGGGAATTCACCCCTCCACTTT | CASSPSPPRGNSPLHF | TRBD1 | TRBJ1-6 | TRBV7-9 | NA
TGTGCCAGTAGGGTGTGGGACAGCATGAACACTGAAGCTTTCTTT | CASRVWDSMNTEAFF | TRBD1 | TRBJ1-1 | TRBV19 | few
TGTGCCAGCAGTTTGACAGGGAGGCCCTACGAGCAGTACTTC | CASSLTGRPYEQYF | NA | TRBJ2-7 | TRBV27 | NA
TGTGCCAGCAGCCTGGACAGCGGGGGCCGAACCTACGAGCAGTACTTC | CASSLDSGGRTYEQYF | TRBD2 | TRBJ2-7 | TRBV7-2 | NA
TGTGCCTTCAGGGCAGGGCATTTCTATGGCTACACCTTC | CAFRAGHFYGYTF | NA | TRBJ1-2 | TRBV30 | NA
TGTGCCAGCAGCTTAAGTGCGGGCCGGGAGACCCAGTACTTC | CASSLSAGRETQYF | NA | TRBJ2-5 | TRBV5-4 | NA
TGTGCCAGTAGTATAGGGGAACCGGGACAGGGGTTAAAAGGCTACACCTTC | CASSIGEPGQGLKGYTF | TRBD1 | TRBJ1-2 | TRBV19 | NA
TGTGCCAGCTCACAGGGGGCCGGAAACACCATATATTTT | CASSQGAGNTIYF | TRBD1 | TRBJ1-3 | TRBV18 | NA
TGTGCCAGCAGTGGACCTTTGAAGGGGGATGAAGCTTTCTTT | CASSGPLKGDEAFF | NA | TRBJ1-1 | TRBV25-1 | few
TGTGCCAGCATCAACCGAACGGGTGGCTACACCTTC | CASINRTGGYTF | NA | TRBJ1-2 | TRBV27 | NA
TGTGCCAGCAGGCGACAGATGCCTAGCAATCAGCCCCAGCATTTT | CASRRQMPSNQPQHF | NA | TRBJ1-5 | TRBV6-6 | NA
TGCGCCAGCAGCTTTGCAGGGAACACCGGGGAGCTGTTTTTT | CASSFAGNTGELFF | NA | TRBJ2-2 | TRBV5-1 | NA
TGTGCCAGCAGCGTAGGGCTAGCCAATCCCACAGATACGCAGTATTTT | CASSVGLANPTDTQYF | NA | TRBJ2-3 | TRBV9 | NA
TGTGCCAGCAGCTTAGAAGCGGCAGAGGCGGTGGCCGGGGAGCTGTTTTTT | CASSLEAAEAVAGELFF | NA | TRBJ2-2 | TRBV7-9 | NA
TGTGCCAGCAGCCCCGGTTCTATTCCGAGTCGGTACTTC | CASSPGSIPSRYF | NA | TRBJ2-7 | TRBV5-6 | NA
TGTGCCAGTAGTGAGGGGGGGGGCTCCTACGAGCAGTACTTC | CASSEGGGSYEQYF | NA | TRBJ2-7 | TRBV19 | NA
TGTGCCAGCAGTACCCGCCGCGGGGGTTTGGAGACCCAGTACTTC | CASSTRRGGLETQYF | TRBD2 | TRBJ2-5 | TRBV6-5 | NA
TGTGCCAGTAGTATCGGACAGGGAAGTGGCTACACCTTC | CASSIGQGSGYTF | TRBD1 | TRBJ1-2 | TRBV19 | NA
TGTGCCACCAGCCCCGCCTCGACTAGCGGGGGCACAGATACGCAGTATTTT | CATSPASTSGGTDTQYF | TRBD2 | TRBJ2-3 | TRBV15 | NA
TGTGCCAGTAGTATCTCGACGGGAAGCTCCTACGAGCAGTACTTC | CASSISTGSSYEQYF | NA | TRBJ2-7 | TRBV19 | NA
TGTGCCAGCAGCTTGTATACAGGGGACTATGGCTACACCTTC | CASSLYTGDYGYTF | TRBD1 | TRBJ1-2 | TRBV5-5 | NA
TGTGCCAGCAGCTTGCTGCAGGCCGGGGAGCTGTTTTTT | CASSLLQAGELFF | NA | TRBJ2-2 | TRBV5-4 | NA
TGTGCCAGCAGCTTAGGACTAACGGGAGAGACCCAGTACTTC | CASSLGLTGETQYF | NA | TRBJ2-5 | TRBV11-3 | NA
TGTGCCAGCAGCGAGGGACAGGGGGGTTACAATGAGCAGTTCTTC | CASSEGQGGYNEQFF | TRBD1 | TRBJ2-1 | TRBV5-4 | NA